This entry is about one T cell receptor beta chain. Its antigen is undetermined. The assay was immunoSEQ multiplex PCR, and TCRdb's table has in-frame clones only and misses some. The profile covers some 65,000 clones, with over 75% appearing a single time and 1.5% to 2% taken by the ten largest. The germline V gene encodes CDR1 SGHTA and CDR2 FQGNSA. CDR3 length: 16 residues. With 5 bases clipped from V and 8 bases from J, the junction kept 9 bases outside the gene matches. This record belongs to a study of siplizumab effects on memory and regulatory T cells. Study-level points and caveats: The mean Treg-derived percentage of mappable alloreactive CD4+ clones was 55% to 80% with siplizumab compared with 25% to 30% in controls.

The TCR sequence derives from a human donor in good health. The source material was Tregs sorted from blood. This chain links TRBV7-2 with TRBJ2-3; 14 bases align to TRBD2. The CDR3 nucleotides read TGTGCCAGCAGCCCGACGGGACTAGCGGGAGCCGTTACGCAGTATTTT. Encoded protein: CASSPTGLAGAVTQYF.